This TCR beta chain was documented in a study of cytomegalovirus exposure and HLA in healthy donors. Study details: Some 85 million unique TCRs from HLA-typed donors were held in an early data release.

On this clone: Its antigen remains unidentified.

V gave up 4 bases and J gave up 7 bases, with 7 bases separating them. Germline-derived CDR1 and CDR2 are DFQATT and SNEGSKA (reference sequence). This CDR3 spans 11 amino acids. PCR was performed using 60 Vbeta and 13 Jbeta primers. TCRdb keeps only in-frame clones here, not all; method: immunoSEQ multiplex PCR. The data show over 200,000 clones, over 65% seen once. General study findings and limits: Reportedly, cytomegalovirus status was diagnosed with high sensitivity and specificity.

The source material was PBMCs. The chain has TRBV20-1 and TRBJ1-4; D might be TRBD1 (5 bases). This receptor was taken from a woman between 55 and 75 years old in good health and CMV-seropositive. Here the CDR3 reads CSAMTVEKLFF. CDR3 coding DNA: TGCAGTGCTATGACAGTTGAAAAACTGTTTTTT.